These 13 T cell receptor beta chains share one sample of origin, sequenced in a study of follicular helper T cells after annual influenza vaccination. The time point was: 2014-2015 season, pre-vaccination. Profiling relied on immunoSEQ multiplex PCR, and the TCRdb table lists in-frame clones only, not all of them. Altogether 11,000 to 15,000 clones are present, about 83% being singletons, with the ten largest covering roughly 0.27%. The input for sequencing was CXCR5- memory CD4+ T cells sorted from blood, taken on the day of influenza vaccination. These receptors came from an adult who received the influenza vaccine.

This clone has a handful of counts. This sequence joins TRBV6-6 and TRBJ1-2, with D perhaps matching TRBD1 (5 bases). In germline, CDR1 is MNHNY, CDR2 SVGAGI (reference sequence). Trimming took 5 bases from V and 3 from J, leaving 16 bases between them. The CDR3 is 15 amino acids. The CDR3 is CASSQRAGRDYGYTF. The CDR3 DNA sequence: TGTGCCAGCAGTCAACGGGCAGGGAGGGACTATGGCTACACCTTC.

J is TRBJ2-5 and V is TRBV7-2, with 8 bases matching TRBD2. Per the germline V gene, CDR1 is SGHTA and CDR2 is FQGNSA. There are 16 residues in the CDR3. Unmatched junction bases numbered 9, after V lost 1 base and J lost 5 bases. CDR3 DNA sequence: TGTGCCAGCAGCTTAGGTACAGCGGGGGCTAGTGAGACCCAGTACTTC. Protein product: CASSLGTAGASETQYF.

This chain joins TRBV30 and TRBJ1-3; a possible D gene is TRBD1 (5 bases). This CDR3 is 13 amino acids long. CDR1 and CDR2 from the germline V gene are GTSNPN and SVGIG (reference sequence). Trimming pared 1 base from V and 2 bases from J, leaving 6 bases between. The CDR3: CAWSGGAGNTIYF. The CDR3 region has the DNA TGTGCCTGGAGTGGGGGGGCTGGAAACACCATATATTTT.

The V and J genes are TRBV7-2 and TRBJ2-7; a weak D match, TRBD1 (5 bases). The CDR3 length is 14 residues. Trimming removed 6 bases at V and 0 bases at J, with 12 bases between. Per germline, CDR1 SGHTA and CDR2 FQGNSA. The chain's CDR3 is CASRTYRSSYEQYF. The CDR3 DNA reads TGTGCCAGCAGAACGTACAGGAGCTCCTACGAGCAGTACTTC.

This chain connects TRBV30 to TRBJ2-7, with D tentatively TRBD2 (5 bases). Germline lookup yields CDR1 GTSNPN and CDR2 SVGIG (reference sequence). This CDR3 contains 12 residues. V was pared by 5 bases and J by 5 bases, with 13 bases between. CDR3 amino acids: CAWAGQAHEQYF. CDR3 sequence (DNA): TGTGCCTGGGCGGGTCAGGCTCACGAGCAGTACTTC.

J is TRBJ1-2 and V is TRBV6-1; D is perhaps TRBD1 (6 bases). CDR3 length: 14 amino acids. Trimming pared 4 bases from V and 4 bases from J, leaving 13 bases between. Germline CDR1 MNHNS, CDR2 SASEGT. In nucleotides, the CDR3 is TGTGCCAGCAGTGCTTTTACAGGGTCCTATGGCTACACCTTC. Protein sequence: CASSAFTGSYGYTF.

This chain connects TRBV30 to TRBJ1-1, with D maybe TRBD1 (6 bases). Trimming pared 0 bases from V and 0 bases from J, leaving 8 bases between. The CDR3 sequence is 14 residues long. CDR1 GTSNPN and CDR2 SVGIG come from the germline V gene (reference sequence). The DNA of the CDR3 is TGTGCCTGGAGTGTACAGGGCCTGAACACTGAAGCTTTCTTT. It encodes CAWSVQGLNTEAFF.

This chain connects TRBV5-1 to TRBJ1-3; D not resolved. The V gene's germline CDR1 is SGHRS and CDR2 YFSETQ. CDR3 length: 14 residues. V lost 2 bases and J lost 0, with 6 bases in between. The CDR3, as DNA: TGCGCCAGCAGCTTAACGGACTCTGGAAACACCATATATTTT. It encodes CASSLTDSGNTIYF.

The chain links TRBV9 to TRBJ2-1; the match to TRBD1 covers 7 bases. From germline, CDR1 is SGDLS and CDR2 YYNGEE. J lost 10 bases, V lost 4 bases, and 14 bases had no gene match. The CDR3 consists of 15 residues. The CDR3 DNA is TGTGCCAGCAGCTACGGACAGGAACCAAGGCTGGAGCAGTTCTTC. Amino acid sequence: CASSYGQEPRLEQFF.

V is TRBV6-1 and J is TRBJ2-1; a weak D match, TRBD2 (5 bases). Trimming took off 1 base at V and 15 bases at J, with 16 bases between the two ends. CDR1 is MNHNS and CDR2 is SASEGT in the germline V gene. This CDR3 region has 13 residues. CDR3 nucleotides: TGTGCCAGCAGTGAAGGTTGGGCGGGCAGTGGGTTCTTC. Translation: CASSEGWAGSGFF.

The V and J genes are TRBV6-1 and TRBJ2-7; unclear D gene. This CDR3 is 11 amino acids long. V lost 6 bases, J lost 4 bases, and 7 bases lay in between. CDR1 MNHNS and CDR2 SASEGT come from the germline V gene. CDR3 sequence: CASRTLYEQYF. CDR3 in DNA: TGTGCCAGCAGGACTTTATACGAGCAGTACTTC.

CDR3 DNA: TGTGCCATCAGTGAACGGGATTACGAGCAGTACTTC. It codes for CAISERDYEQYF. The genes are TRBV10-3 and TRBJ2-7; D is perhaps TRBD2 (5 bases). The CDR3 contains 12 residues. V lost 3 bases and J lost 4, with 7 bases in between. From germline, CDR1 is ENHRY and CDR2 SYGVKD.

This rearrangement joins TRBV2 to TRBJ2-5; a weak D match, TRBD2 (5 bases). The V gene lost 7 bases and the J gene lost 2 bases, with 11 bases spanning the gap. Germline loops: CDR1 SNHLY, CDR2 FYNNEI. This CDR3 comprises 13 residues. The CDR3 here is CASTMEAQETQYF. The CDR3 coding sequence is TGTGCCAGCACAATGGAGGCGCAAGAGACCCAGTACTTC.